This TCR beta chain was sequenced for a study of T cell responses to AZD1222 COVID-19 vaccine. General study results and limits: Donors were largely white British and mainly female; clonal diversity was possibly underestimated. Distributed over spike, vaccine-associated CD4 TCRs predominated at 160-218 and 743-854.

The CDR3 consists of 18 residues. Looked up from germline, CDR1 is SQVTM and CDR2 is ANQGSEA. Trimming took 6 bases from V and 4 from J; bases not matched to a gene: 22. As to this clone: What it binds is unknown.

The protocol was immunoSEQ multiplex PCR, while the TCRdb copy is restricted to in-frame clones and leaves out a portion. Of about 170,000 clones in the sample, around 88% were seen once. The chain carries TRBV29-1 and TRBJ1-2; 8 nucleotides line up with TRBD1. The source is an adult who received the AZD1222 COVID-19 vaccine. The sample in question was peripheral blood, obtained 28 days after the second AZD1222 dose. CDR3 in amino acids: CSVADQRRDRSHLYGYTF. In DNA form, the CDR3 reads TGCAGCGTCGCCGACCAGCGCCGGGACAGGTCCCACCTCTATGGCTACACCTTC.